This T cell receptor (beta chain) was identified in a study of T cell responses to AZD1222 COVID-19 vaccine. Study conclusions and caveats: The peak T cell response came first, and repertoires were sampled only after it. Spike-wide vaccine-associated CD4 TCRs dominated at 160-218 and 743-854. Reportedly, nearly half the spike-specific TCRs target unmutated variant regions. At baseline, seropositivity was found in only six or seven AZD1222 recipients.

Clones were sequenced by immunoSEQ multiplex PCR, and TCRdb holds only the in-frame ones, with some missing. This sample yields some 110,000 clones, of which 88% are seen a single time; around a tenth belongs to the top ten. A remark on this clone: Its antigen remains unknown.

This receptor was obtained from an adult in good health. The sample consisted of peripheral blood, taken on day 0 of AZD1222 vaccination.

The CDR3 DNA reads TGTGCCAGCAGCCAAGGAGGGGCAACTAACAATGAGCAGTTCTTC. It codes for CASSQGGATNNEQFF. The rearrangement uses TRBV14 and TRBJ2-1, with D perhaps given as TRBD1 or TRBD2 (5 bases each). The CDR3 has 15 amino acids. Trimming took off 1 base at V and 5 bases at J, with 12 bases between the two ends. Germline V gene sequence: CDR1 SGHDN, CDR2 FVKESK.